The 20 T cell receptor beta chains in this list originate from one sample, sequenced in a study of T cell repertoires in cytomegalovirus infection. Each CDR3 protein gets one entry after TCRdb re-called the reads with MiXCR. This table has some 940,000 distinct CDR3 sequences, more than 25% appearing once. What these receptors recognize is not known. The sequencing used cultured CD8+ T cells from PBMCs, collected from culture after CMV antigen stimulation. The receptor source for this set is a human donor in good health (CMV status not recorded). Some clones in this sample may be carry-over from other donors' samples.

This clonotype has only a few counts. V is TRBV10-2 and J is TRBJ1-1; D not certain. The V and J ends lost 4 bases and 4 bases respectively, with 13 bases between them. The CDR3 covers 14 residues. Germline V gene data show CDR1 as WSHSY and CDR2 as SAAADI. CDR3 in amino acids: CASSGVQGGTEAFF. The DNA of the CDR3 is TGCGCCAGCAGTGGTGTCCAAGGCGGCACTGAAGCTTTCTTT.

This clonotype came up many times. This sequence joins TRBV28 and TRBJ2-7; 7 nucleotides agree with TRBD1. Germline loops: CDR1 MDHEN, CDR2 SYDVKM. The CDR3 length is 14 residues. J lost 2 bases, V lost 4 bases, and 5 bases had no gene match. The chain's CDR3 is CASSSYTGAYEQYV. The CDR3 bases are TGTGCCAGCAGTTCATATACAGGGGCCTACGAGCAGTACGTC.

The chain has TRBV7-3 and TRBJ2-7, with D perhaps TRBD1 (7 bases). The CDR3 extends over 13 amino acids. Trimming removed 8 bases at V and 5 bases at J, with 16 bases between. Germline V lookup: CDR1 SGHTA, CDR2 FQGTGA. The CDR3 DNA is TGTGCCAGCTCCGCGGGACAGCATCACGAGCAGTACTTC. As protein: CASSAGQHHEQYF.

A few counts support this clonotype. This chain connects TRBV7-2 to TRBJ2-1, with D tentatively TRBD2 (6 bases). CDR1 is SGHTA and CDR2 is FQGNSA in the germline V gene. The CDR3 sequence is 12 residues long. The V end lost 6 bases, the J end lost 8 bases, and 11 bases lay between the germline ends. The CDR3, as DNA: TGTGCCAGCAGGCCGTGGGGGGATGAGCAGTTCTTC. This translates into CASRPWGDEQFF.

The sample holds a few counts of this clonotype. The genes are TRBV6-1 and TRBJ1-2; D not resolved. The CDR3 spans 15 residues. Trimming took 4 bases from V and 8 from J, leaving 20 bases between them. CDR1 MNHNS and CDR2 SASEGT come from the germline V gene. CDR3 amino acids: CASSGTPLGGRGYTF. CDR3 DNA sequence: TGTGCCAGCAGTGGAACACCTCTAGGCGGACGGGGCTACACCTTC.

There are a few counts of this clonotype. The rearrangement joins TRBV5-6 to TRBJ1-2; D gene unclear. Germline assignment: CDR1 SGHDT and CDR2 YYEEEE. The CDR3 runs 14 residues. Deletions cut 5 bases from V and 1 base from J, with 12 bases between. The CDR3 spells CASSLNLINYGYTF. The CDR3 DNA sequence: TGTGCCAGCAGTTTGAATCTGATTAACTATGGCTACACCTTC.

There are many counts of this clonotype. This chain joins TRBV24-1 and TRBJ2-1; 13 bases map to TRBD2. Germline V gives CDR1 KGHDR, CDR2 SFDVKD. With 10 bases clipped from V and 5 bases from J, the junction kept 4 bases outside the gene matches. CDR3 length: 14 residues. CDR3 region: CATGLAGVHNEQFF. The CDR3 DNA reads as TGTGCCACAGGACTAGCGGGGGTGCACAATGAGCAGTTCTTC.

The chain is built from TRBV12-3 or TRBV12-4 and TRBJ2-5; 7 positions match TRBD1. Trimming cost V 6 bases and J 5 bases; bases outside gene matches: 15. The CDR3 is 16 amino acids. The CDR3 DNA reads TGTGCCAGCAGGGGACAGCTAGGCTCCAGGGGGGAGACCCAGTACTTC. Protein sequence: CASRGQLGSRGETQYF.

The chain combines TRBV5-6 with TRBJ2-1, with D perhaps given as TRBD1 or TRBD2 (5 bases each). The CDR3 loop spans 14 amino acids. Between the trimmed V and J ends, which lost 4 bases and 4 bases, there was a span of 12 bases. Germline lookup yields CDR1 SGHDT and CDR2 YYEEEE. The CDR3 DNA is TGTGCCAGCAGCCCGGGACGGCGATACAATGAGCAGTTCTTC. As protein: CASSPGRRYNEQFF.

The chain couples TRBV5-6 to TRBJ2-5, with 8 bases lining up with TRBD1. This CDR3 comprises 17 residues. J gave up 3 bases and V 1 base, and 11 bases lay outside the gene matches. CDR1 and CDR2 from the germline V gene are SGHDT and YYEEEE. CDR3 bases: TGTGCCAGCAGCTTGTCAGGGACAGGACAACTTAAAGAGACCCAGTACTTC. Protein sequence: CASSLSGTGQLKETQYF.

The CDR3 reads CSARILSYTGELFF. DNA of the CDR3: TGCAGTGCTAGGATTCTCTCCTACACCGGGGAGCTGTTTTTT. This chain uses TRBV20-1 with TRBJ2-2; no reliable D call. CDR1 and CDR2 (germline): DFQATT, SNEGSKA (reference sequence). The CDR3 consists of 14 residues. V was pared by 3 bases and J by 3 bases, with 11 bases between.

This clonotype was observed at least ten times. This sequence joins TRBV7-2 and TRBJ1-5; the D gene is possibly TRBD1 (6 bases). Germline CDR1 is SGHTA and CDR2 is FQGNSA. V was shortened by 5 bases and J by 0 bases, with 17 bases between the two germline ends. CDR3 length: 17 residues. This chain's CDR3 is CASSATGLPYSNQPQHF. For the CDR3, the DNA is TGTGCCAGCAGCGCGACAGGACTTCCTTATAGCAATCAGCCCCAGCATTTT.

This clonotype was recorded once. V and J are TRBV14 and TRBJ2-7; D unresolved. V was pared by 5 bases and J by 6 bases, with 11 bases between. Germline V gene data show CDR1 as SGHDN and CDR2 as FVKESK. CDR3 length: 12 amino acids. This chain's CDR3 is CASSGPEGEQYV. CDR3 sequence (DNA): TGTGCCAGCAGCGGTCCGGAAGGCGAGCAGTACGTC.

The chain combines TRBV10-3 with TRBJ1-1, with a weak D call TRBD1 (5 bases). Germline lookup yields CDR1 ENHRY and CDR2 SYGVKD. The germline V and J ends were trimmed by 8 bases and 11 bases, with 18 bases remaining between them. The CDR3 is 12 residues long. DNA of the CDR3: TGTGCCATCGGATTAGGATTTGGGGGGGCTTTCTTT. As protein: CAIGLGFGGAFF.

This clonotype was recorded many times. This sequence joins TRBV27 and TRBJ1-1; maybe TRBD1 (5 bases). V lost 7 bases to trimming and J lost 0 bases, with 12 bases between them. This CDR3 is 14 amino acids long. Germline V gene sequence: CDR1 MNHEY, CDR2 SMNVEV (reference sequence). This chain's CDR3 is CASTPGTMNTEAFF. The CDR3 region has the DNA TGTGCCAGCACCCCAGGGACCATGAACACTGAAGCTTTCTTT.

This clonotype was detected a few times. The chain combines TRBV7-8 with TRBJ2-5; no clear D gene. The ends were cut back, 5 bases at V and 0 bases at J, with 10 bases in the middle. Germline CDR1 and CDR2: SGHVS and FQNEAQ. This CDR3 has 14 residues. DNA of the CDR3: TGTGCCAGCAGCCCCCCTGCGTACCAAGAGACCCAGTACTTC. Amino acid sequence: CASSPPAYQETQYF.

This clonotype has only a few counts. V and J are TRBV27 and TRBJ1-2; 10 bases align to TRBD1. The CDR3 totals 13 residues. The germline V gene encodes CDR1 MNHEY and CDR2 SMNVEV (reference sequence). With 3 bases clipped from V and 7 bases from J, the junction kept 2 bases outside the gene matches. CDR3 region: CASSLTGGVGYTF. The CDR3 DNA reads as TGTGCCAGCAGTTTGACAGGGGGCGTTGGCTACACCTTC.

The chain couples TRBV4-1 to TRBJ2-2; TRBD1 matches at 7 bases. CDR1 and CDR2 (germline): MGHRA, YSYEKL. The CDR3 is made up of 15 amino acids. V dropped 1 base and J dropped 6; count of bases not matched to a gene: 5. The CDR3 coding sequence is TGCGCCAGCAGCCAAGGGACAGGAGAGTCCGGGGAGCTGTTTTTT. Amino acid sequence: CASSQGTGESGELFF.

This clonotype was found a few times. CDR3 DNA sequence: TGTGCCAGCAGCCCAGTCGAGGACGAGCAGTACTTC. Translating it yields CASSPVEDEQYF. The chain has TRBV6-1 and TRBJ2-7; the D is unclear. CDR1 and CDR2 from the germline V gene are MNHNS and SASEGT. Deletions cut 6 bases from V and 5 bases from J, with 11 bases between. This CDR3 has 12 amino acids.

This chain's CDR3 is CASSLSGLVKSGELFF. The CDR3, as DNA: TGTGCCAGCAGCCTATCGGGGCTAGTAAAGTCCGGGGAGCTGTTTTTT. The V call is TRBV7-9, the J call TRBJ2-2, with D possibly called TRBD1 or TRBD2 (5 bases each). Per the germline V gene, CDR1 is SEHNR and CDR2 is FQNEAQ (reference sequence). The ends were cut back, 5 bases at V and 6 bases at J, with 19 bases in the middle. This CDR3 region has 16 residues.